The entry below describes one TCR beta chain. The data belong to a study of blood T cell repertoires in COVID-19. Across the whole study: Acute-phase and convalescent COVID-19 samples originated in the United States, Italy and Spain. T cells, B-cell-depleted T cells, or PBMCs supplied cDNA or gDNA.

Original processing methods: Amplification of reference gene primers was used by the study to estimate nucleated cell counts. Measured with immunoSEQ multiplex PCR; TCRdb has only the in-frame clones, and not every one. V, J and clone size are taken as reported in that table, and D and trimming were inferred from the DNA itself. The sample consists of under 150,000 clones, just over 75% of them appearing once. Material for sequencing was peripheral blood. This TCR came from a human donor in a cohort sampled during active COVID-19.

The DNA for the CDR3 is TGTGCCAGCAGCGATACAGGGGGCACTGAAGCTTTCTTT. Translating gives CASSDTGGTEAFF. The gene calls are TRBV6-5 and TRBJ1-1; 8 bases are a match to TRBD1. Germline lookup yields CDR1 MNHEY and CDR2 SVGAGI. The CDR3 is 13 residues long. The V and J ends lost 6 bases and 4 bases, in that order; junction bases with no gene match: 4.